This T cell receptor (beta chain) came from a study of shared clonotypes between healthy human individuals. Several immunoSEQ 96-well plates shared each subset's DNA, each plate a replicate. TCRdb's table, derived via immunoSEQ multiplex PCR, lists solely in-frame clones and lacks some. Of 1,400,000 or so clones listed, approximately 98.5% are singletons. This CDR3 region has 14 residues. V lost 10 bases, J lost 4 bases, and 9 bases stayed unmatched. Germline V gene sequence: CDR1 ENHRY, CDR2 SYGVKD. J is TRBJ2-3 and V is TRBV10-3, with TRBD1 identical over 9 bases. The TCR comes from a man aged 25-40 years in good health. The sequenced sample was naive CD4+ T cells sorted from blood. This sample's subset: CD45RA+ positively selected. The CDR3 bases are TGTGCCACCTGGGACAGGGTTTTTTCAGATACGCAGTATTTT. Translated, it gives CATWDRVFSDTQYF.